This T cell receptor beta chain is from a study of Ad26.COV2.S vaccination and SARS-CoV-2 variants. Study results and caveats: Substantial response breadth was reportedly seen for spike-specific CD8+ and CD4+ T cells after vaccination.

Method: immunoSEQ multiplex PCR; TCRdb's copy keeps in-frame clones and lacks some. The sample has under 600,000 clones; around 89% are singletons. Sample treatment: 15 to 20 received Ad26.COV2.S at low or high dose, single or two shots; about 5 received placebo; per-sample allocation not given. Collection of samples fell on day 63 after the first vaccine or placebo injection. Details on this clone: The antigen is undetermined.

The sequences come from peripheral blood, collected in a trial of Ad26.COV2.S vaccine versus placebo. This receptor was identified in a person between 18 and 59 years old who received the Ad26.COV2.S COVID-19 vaccine or a placebo.

This CDR3 reads CASRWGLSTDTQYF. The CDR3 DNA follows: TGTGCCAGCAGATGGGGGCTTTCCACAGATACGCAGTATTTT. V usage is TRBV7-9 and J usage is TRBJ2-3, with D possibly matching TRBD1 (6 bases). V was shortened by 6 bases and J by 2 bases, with 12 bases between the two germline ends. The CDR3 is 14 amino acids. Germline-derived CDR1 and CDR2 are SEHNR and FQNEAQ (reference sequence).